Following are 25 T cell receptor beta chains from one sample sequenced in a study of tumor and adjacent non-tumor tissue in lung cancer. A modified ARM-PCR protocol with three rounds of nested PCR amplified TCRbeta. From the multiplex PCR reads, TCRdb called clonotypes with MiXCR, one entry per CDR3 protein. The table records roughly 120,000 distinct CDR3 sequences, roughly two thirds of them present only once. RNA was extracted from bulk tissue without any cell sorting. More than 3 cm separated this lung sample from the edge of the tumor. Source material: distant non-tumor lung tissue. These receptors were collected from a man between 60 and 75 years old with non-small cell lung cancer.

About this clonotype: A much larger clonotype is one base distant, so this may be a read error. The chain employs TRBV28 and TRBJ2-3; the match to TRBD1 covers 8 bases. Germline V CDR1 and CDR2: MDHEN, SYDVKM. CDR3 length: 15 residues. The DNA for the CDR3 is TGTGCCATCACCGGACAGGGAAAGCCCGGAGATCCGCAGTATTTT. It encodes CAITGQGKPGDPQYF.

To note about this clonotype: Sequence at one end of the junction differs from germline and may be a read error. The rearrangement joins TRBV6-5 to TRBJ2-2; D perhaps matches TRBD2 (6 bases). This CDR3 has 16 amino acids. Germline CDR1 and CDR2: MNHEY and SVGAGI. The CDR3 loop is CASSYPGLRTTGGLFF. CDR3 DNA sequence: TGTGCCAGCAGTTACCCGGGACTCAGAACAACCGGGGGGCTGTTTTTT.

A remark on this clonotype: At one end the junction does not follow the germline gene, possibly because of a read error. The rearrangement links TRBV6-6 to TRBJ2-3; tentatively, D is TRBD2 (5 bases). CDR3 length: 16 residues. CDR1 MNHNY and CDR2 SVGAGI come from the germline V gene (reference sequence). This chain's CDR3 is CASSNSARGLIDTQYF. The CDR3 coding sequence is TGTGCCAGCAGTAATTCGGCCAGAGGGCTTATAGATACCCAGTATTTT.

This clonotype has ten or more counts. This sequence joins TRBV6-6 and TRBJ2-2; D remains ambiguous. Looked up from germline, CDR1 is MNHNY and CDR2 is SVGAGI (reference sequence). The CDR3 extends over 13 amino acids. The germline V and J ends were trimmed by 2 bases and 5 bases, with 6 bases remaining between them. CDR3 region: CASSYMGTGELFF. The CDR3 DNA reads as TGTGCCAGCAGTTACATGGGTACCGGGGAGCTGTTTTTT.

This clonotype rates as medium-sized. V gene TRBV11-1 combines with J gene TRBJ2-1; TRBD2 aligns across 12 bases. V was clipped by 5 bases and J by 8 bases; unmatched bases: 10. CDR3 length: 16 amino acids. Germline lookup yields CDR1 SGHAT and CDR2 FQDESV (reference sequence). This CDR3 reads CASSPYSSGRADEQFF. In DNA, the CDR3 is TGTGCCAGCAGCCCATATTCTAGCGGGAGGGCCGATGAGCAGTTCTTC.

CDR3 DNA sequence: TGTGCCAGCAGCAAAGATGGGTCGGGACAGGGTGGGATGACGGACACTGAAGCTTTCTTT. This codes for CASSKDGSGQGGMTDTEAFF. The chain is built from TRBV21-1 and TRBJ1-1; TRBD1, the D gene given by the table, was not confirmed from the DNA. TRBV21-1 is a documented pseudogene. CDR3 length equals 20 residues.

A remark on this clonotype: At one of its ends the junction is not consistent with the germline gene, which may arise from a read error. V and J are TRBV11-3 and TRBJ2-1; either TRBD1 or TRBD2 may supply D (5 bases each). The CDR3 runs 14 residues. From germline, CDR1 is SGHNT and CDR2 YENEEA. CDR3 sequence (DNA): TGCGCCAGCAGACAGACTACTACGTCCACTGAGCGGTTCTTC. It encodes CASRQTTTSTERFF.

Regarding this clonotype: A read error is possible here, since a much larger clone lies one base away. The rearrangement links TRBV12-3 or TRBV12-4 to TRBJ2-1, with TRBD2 matching over 9 bases. The CDR3 runs to 14 residues. This CDR3 reads CASSLGGGDNKQFF. Here the CDR3 DNA reads TGTGCCAGCAGTTTGGGCGGGGGGGACAATAAGCAGTTCTTC.

Remarks on this clonotype: A much larger clone differs by one base, so this may be a read error. V and J are TRBV5-1 and TRBJ2-2; D possibly corresponds to TRBD1 (5 bases). Germline loops: CDR1 SGHRS, CDR2 YFSETQ. This CDR3 spans 14 amino acids. CDR3 region: CASSTTENIGELFF. The DNA for the CDR3 is TGCGCCAGCAGCACGACAGAGAACATCGGGGAGCTGTTTTTT.

Comments on this clonotype: The junction does not match germline at one end; this may be a read error. This chain connects TRBV7-8 to TRBJ2-7, with D perhaps being TRBD1 or TRBD2 (6 bases each). Germline V CDR1 and CDR2: SGHVS, FQNEAQ. This CDR3 comprises 15 residues. CDR3 DNA sequence: TGTGCCAGCAGCTGGGGAGGAGGGGGTTCCTACAAGCAGTACTTC. Translating it yields CASSWGGGGSYKQYF.

As regards this clonotype: Given a much more abundant clone one base away, this may be a read error. As the CDR3 is not closed by the conserved phenylalanine or tryptophan, this likely results from a read error. The chain joins TRBV7-8 to TRBJ2-3; D is unclear. V was pared by 7 bases and J by 5 bases, with 13 bases between. Germline assignment: CDR1 SGHVS and CDR2 FQNEAQ. The CDR3 is made up of 13 amino acids. CDR3 DNA sequence: TGTGCCAGCACCTCCGTTCCCGGAGATACGCAGTATTAT. It yields the protein CASTSVPGDTQYY.

As concerns this clonotype: Since no conserved phenylalanine or tryptophan closes the CDR3, a read error is the likely cause. This chain connects TRBV4-3 to TRBJ2-5; D call uncertain. Germline V lookup: CDR1 LGHNA, CDR2 YSLEER. This CDR3 has 15 amino acids. V lost 8 bases to trimming and J lost 2 bases, with 18 bases between them. CDR3 region: CASGAEGARQETQYI. The CDR3 nucleotides read TGCGCCAGCGGCGCAGAAGGTGCCCGACAAGAGACCCAGTACATC.

Details on this clonotype: This sequence may be a read error, since a much larger clone differs from it by one base. The chain joins TRBV4-2 to TRBJ2-7; 8 nucleotides match TRBD1. From germline, CDR1 is LGHNA and CDR2 YNFKEQ. This CDR3 is built from 16 residues. The CDR3 sequence: CAISQDPGGSSYEQYF. The CDR3 region has the DNA TGTGCCATCAGCCAAGATCCAGGGGGCTCCTCCTACGAGCAGTACTTC.

V and J are TRBV5-1 and TRBJ1-6; D gene ambiguous. The V end was cut by 6 bases, the J end by 7 bases, with 17 bases between. CDR1 and CDR2 (germline): SGHRS, YFSETQ. This CDR3 has 15 amino acids. CDR3 sequence (DNA): TGCGCCAGCATGGCGGGATTAGGATGGAATTCACCCCTCCACTTT. This sequence encodes CASMAGLGWNSPLHF.

Of note for this clonotype: This could be a read error, since a much larger clone is one nucleotide away. This chain joins TRBV6-2 or TRBV6-3 and TRBJ2-2, with a weak D call TRBD1 (5 bases). The CDR3 is made up of 15 amino acids. The V gene's germline CDR1 is MNHEY and CDR2 SVGEGT. Trimming pared 10 bases from V and 0 bases from J, leaving 15 bases between. In DNA, the CDR3 is TGTGCCAACAAAGGACAAAAGACGAACACCGGGGAGCTGTTTTTT. It encodes CANKGQKTNTGELFF.

This clonotype was detected once. A read error may account for a junction end that differs from germline. This rearrangement joins TRBV5-4 to TRBJ2-2; 7 bases line up with TRBD1. Germline V gives CDR1 SGHNT, CDR2 YYREEE (reference sequence). The CDR3 contains 16 residues. This CDR3 reads CASSPTRGFGTGEPFF. The CDR3 region has the DNA TGTGCCAGCAGCCCGACCAGGGGGTTCGGAACCGGGGAGCCGTTTTTT.

This clonotype occurred once. V and J are TRBV7-3 and TRBJ2-1; no reliable D call. Trimming pared 3 bases from V and 6 bases from J, leaving 6 bases between. From germline, CDR1 is SGHTA and CDR2 FQGTGA. CDR3 length: 12 residues. The CDR3 spells CASSLTSNEQFF. CDR3 sequence (DNA): TGTGCCAGCAGCTTGACAAGCAATGAGCAGTTCTTC. The full variable domain, completed using reference TRBV7-3 and TRBJ2-1, is GAGVSQTPSNKVTEKGKYVELRCDPISGHTALYWYRQSLGQGPEFLIYFQGTGAADDSGLPNDRFFAVRPEGSVSTLKIQRTERGDSAVYLCASSLTSNEQFFGPGTRLTVL.

As to this clonotype: The CDR3 end shows no conserved phenylalanine or tryptophan, and so a read error is likely. V is TRBV6-2 or TRBV6-3 and J is TRBJ1-5; possibly TRBD1 for D (6 bases). CDR3 size: 16 residues. Trimming pared 8 bases from V and 3 bases from J, leaving 20 bases between. The germline gives CDR1 MNHEY, CDR2 SVGEGT. CDR3 nucleotide sequence: TGTGCCAGCGGTGAGGCGAACAGGGTGACCAATCAGCCCCAGCATATT. It codes for CASGEANRVTNQPQHI.

Concerning this clonotype: A single base separates this from a much larger clone, so it may be a read error. The rearrangement links TRBV7-8 to TRBJ1-2; D is ambiguous. In germline, CDR1 is SGHVS, CDR2 FQNEAQ. V lost 1 base and J 6 bases, leaving 6 bases between the germline ends. The CDR3 spans 12 residues. DNA of the CDR3: TGTGCCAGCAGCTTAGGAAGGGATGGCTACACCTTC. As protein: CASSLGRDGYTF.

Worth noting for this clonotype: A much larger clone differs from this one at a single base, so this may be a read error. The rearrangement joins TRBV7-3 to TRBJ1-2; TRBD1 agrees at 7 bases. Germline V gene lookup returns CDR1 SGHTA and CDR2 FQGTGA. The CDR3 totals 15 residues. Unmatched junction bases numbered 10, after V lost 9 bases and J lost 0 bases. The CDR3 DNA is TGTGCCAGGAGCGAAAACAGGGGACCTAACTATGGCTACACCTTC. Its translation: CARSENRGPNYGYTF.

This clonotype was seen a few times. The CDR3, as DNA: TGCGCCAGCAGCTTTTCCGGACAGGGGAAGAACTATGGCTACACCTTC. Encoded protein: CASSFSGQGKNYGYTF. V and J are TRBV5-1 and TRBJ1-2; TRBD1 matches 9 bases. The V segment lost 2 bases and the J segment 2 bases; nucleotides outside the gene matches: 7. CDR1 SGHRS and CDR2 YFSETQ come from the germline V gene. The CDR3 sequence is 16 residues long.

Ten or more counts support this clonotype. The chain has TRBV5-6 and TRBJ2-7, with 10 nucleotides matching TRBD1. CDR1 and CDR2 from the germline V gene are SGHDT and YYEEEE. The CDR3 loop spans 16 amino acids. The trim removed 3 bases at V and 5 bases at J, leaving 11 bases unmatched. CDR3 region: CASSYGWGTGADEQYF. The DNA of the CDR3 is TGTGCCAGCAGCTATGGTTGGGGGACAGGGGCGGACGAGCAGTACTTC. Drawing the rest from reference TRBV5-6 and TRBJ2-7, the complete variable domain is DAGVTQSPTHLIKTRGQQVTLRCSPKSGHDTVSWYQQALGQGPQFIFQYYEEEERQRGNFPDRFSGHQFPNYSSELNVNALLLGDSALYLCASSYGWGTGADEQYFGPGTRLTVT.

Comment on this clonotype: Since a much larger clone is just one base distant, this may be a read error. The chain is built from TRBV6-1 and TRBJ2-5; the match to TRBD2 covers 13 bases. The CDR3 loop spans 18 amino acids. Germline lookup yields CDR1 MNHNS and CDR2 SASEGT. CDR3 in DNA: TGTTCCAGCAGTGAAGCGCGGACTAGCGGGGGTTCGGGGGAGACCCAGTACTTC. Its translation: CSSSEARTSGGSGETQYF.

The gene calls are TRBV7-9 and TRBJ2-2; the match to TRBD2 covers 8 bases. The CDR3 extends over 17 amino acids. The germline V gene encodes CDR1 SEHNR and CDR2 FQNEAQ (reference sequence). V shed 0 bases, J shed 1 base, and the junction held 4 bases outside the gene matches. In DNA, the CDR3 is TGTGCCAGCAGCTTAGCTGGTCTAGCGGGGAACACCGGGGAGCTGTTTTTT. Translated, it gives CASSLAGLAGNTGELFF.

This rearrangement joins TRBV7-9 to TRBJ2-3; 9 bases are shared with TRBD1. V shed 5 bases, J shed 10 bases, and the junction held 4 bases outside the gene matches. The CDR3 runs 12 residues. Germline-derived CDR1 and CDR2 are SEHNR and FQNEAQ (reference sequence). The CDR3 DNA reads as TGTGCCAGCAGCACGGGACAGGGTGCGCAGTATTTT. Protein sequence: CASSTGQGAQYF.